A selection of T cell receptor beta chains follows, all from one sample in a study of blood T cell repertoires in COVID-19. TCRdb keeps only in-frame clones here, not all; method: immunoSEQ multiplex PCR. The repertoire holds 210,000 or so clones, 80% seen once, with 3.5% to 4.5% in the top ten. Sequencing input: PBMCs or T cells enriched from blood (not recorded which). These receptors all stem from a young man with acute COVID-19. CDR3s include the opening cysteine and the closing phenylalanine or tryptophan. D genes are given only for firm matches. Some rows have no size entry. The others give once, few or many, or a class for an expanded clone.

v_gene: TRBV7-6
j_gene: TRBJ1-1
d_gene: TRBD1
abundance: .
CDR3nt: TGTGCCAGCACCCGCATGACAGGGTTCGACACTGAAGCTTTCTTT
CDR3aa: CASTRMTGFDTEAFF

v_gene: TRBV5-1
j_gene: TRBJ2-1
d_gene: .
abundance: .
CDR3nt: TGCGCCAGCAGCTGGGCAGGGTGGGATGAGCAGTTCTTC
CDR3aa: CASSWAGWDEQFF

v_gene: TRBV7-9
j_gene: TRBJ1-1
d_gene: TRBD1
abundance: .
CDR3nt: TGTGCCAGCAGCTCCAACCAGGGGGCGAATGAAGCTTTCTTT
CDR3aa: CASSSNQGANEAFF

v_gene: TRBV30
j_gene: TRBJ2-1
d_gene: TRBD1
abundance: .
CDR3nt: TGTGCCTGGAACTCCCCCGGGACAGGAAATTTCAATGAGCAGTTCTTC
CDR3aa: CAWNSPGTGNFNEQFF

v_gene: TRBV5-1
j_gene: TRBJ1-2
d_gene: TRBD1
abundance: .
CDR3nt: TGCGCCAGCAGCCCCCGAGGACAGGACTATGGCTACACCTTC
CDR3aa: CASSPRGQDYGYTF

v_gene: TRBV9
j_gene: TRBJ1-1
d_gene: .
abundance: .
CDR3nt: TGTGCCAGCACCCACATGGGCAGCCTGAACACTGAAGCTTTCTTT
CDR3aa: CASTHMGSLNTEAFF

v_gene: TRBV6-5
j_gene: TRBJ2-7
d_gene: TRBD2
abundance: few
CDR3nt: TGTGCCAGCAGCCTTAGCGGGGAGGCCTACGAGCAGTACTTC
CDR3aa: CASSLSGEAYEQYF

v_gene: TRBV7-9
j_gene: TRBJ1-5
d_gene: TRBD1
abundance: .
CDR3nt: TGTGCCAGCAGCTTAGCGAATGCGACAGGGGCTCAGCCCCAGCATTTT
CDR3aa: CASSLANATGAQPQHF

v_gene: TRBV9
j_gene: TRBJ1-1
d_gene: .
abundance: .
CDR3nt: TGTGCCAGCAGCTCCCAGATGAACACTGAAGCTTTCTTT
CDR3aa: CASSSQMNTEAFF

v_gene: TRBV12-3/TRBV12-4
j_gene: TRBJ1-1
d_gene: .
abundance: .
CDR3nt: TGTGCCAGCGCACAGAACACTGAAGCTTTCTTT
CDR3aa: CASAQNTEAFF

v_gene: TRBV10-3
j_gene: TRBJ2-1
d_gene: .
abundance: .
CDR3nt: TGTGCCATTGCCAAATCGGGAACTGCCAATGAGCAGTTCTTC
CDR3aa: CAIAKSGTANEQFF

v_gene: TRBV7-2
j_gene: TRBJ2-2
d_gene: .
abundance: .
CDR3nt: TGTGCCAGCAGCTTAGCCGTCGGGGAGCTGTTTTTT
CDR3aa: CASSLAVGELFF

v_gene: TRBV6-5
j_gene: TRBJ1-5
d_gene: TRBD1
abundance: .
CDR3nt: TGTGCCAGCAGAACCGGACAGGGTAGCAATCAGCCCCAGCATTTT
CDR3aa: CASRTGQGSNQPQHF

v_gene: TRBV7-9
j_gene: TRBJ1-2
d_gene: TRBD1
abundance: .
CDR3nt: TGTGCCAGCAGCTCACAGGGGATGGGTGGCTACACCTTC
CDR3aa: CASSSQGMGGYTF

v_gene: TRBV19
j_gene: TRBJ1-1
d_gene: .
abundance: .
CDR3nt: TGTGCCAGTATCTCCCAGGGGAAGACTGAAGCTTTCTTT
CDR3aa: CASISQGKTEAFF

v_gene: TRBV15
j_gene: TRBJ2-7
d_gene: .
abundance: few
CDR3nt: TGTGCCACCAGCAGAGACCCGGGACACCTCTACGAGCAGTACTTC
CDR3aa: CATSRDPGHLYEQYF

v_gene: TRBV2
j_gene: TRBJ1-1
d_gene: TRBD1
abundance: .
CDR3nt: TGTGCCAGCAGCGGAACCGGGACAGGGGCGACTGAAGCTTTCTTT
CDR3aa: CASSGTGTGATEAFF

v_gene: TRBV10-3
j_gene: TRBJ2-5
d_gene: TRBD2
abundance: .
CDR3nt: TGTGCCATCAGTGAGCTTACTAGCGGGGACGGGACCCAGTACTTC
CDR3aa: CAISELTSGDGTQYF

v_gene: TRBV5-1
j_gene: TRBJ2-3
d_gene: TRBD2
abundance: few
CDR3nt: TGCGCCAGCAGCTTGAGACTAGCGGGGGGGCCCACAGATACGCAGTATTTT
CDR3aa: CASSLRLAGGPTDTQYF

v_gene: TRBV30
j_gene: TRBJ1-6
d_gene: TRBD1
abundance: .
CDR3nt: TGTGCCTGGAGTGTAGGGGGCGGAAATTCACCCCTCCACTTT
CDR3aa: CAWSVGGGNSPLHF

v_gene: TRBV3-1/TRBV3-2
j_gene: TRBJ2-3
d_gene: TRBD2
abundance: .
CDR3nt: TGTGCCAGCAGCCGAGGACTAGCGCTTAGCACAGATACGCAGTATTTT
CDR3aa: CASSRGLALSTDTQYF

v_gene: TRBV19
j_gene: TRBJ2-5
d_gene: TRBD2
abundance: .
CDR3nt: TGTGCCAGTAGTATTAGGGCGACTAGCGGGGGGGAGACCCAGTACTTC
CDR3aa: CASSIRATSGGETQYF

v_gene: TRBV5-1
j_gene: TRBJ1-4
d_gene: .
abundance: .
CDR3nt: TGCGCCAGCAGCCCGGGTTATAATGAAAAACTGTTTTTT
CDR3aa: CASSPGYNEKLFF